Detailed here is one T cell receptor (beta chain). Its antigen remains unknown. This sample stems from a study of cytomegalovirus exposure and HLA in healthy donors. This PCR relied on a set of 60 Vbeta primers and 13 Jbeta primers. Some clones are missing from TCRdb's copy, which holds only in-frame ones; the method was immunoSEQ multiplex PCR. The sample consists of about 120,000 clones, about 80% of them appearing once. Study conclusions and caveats: With further analysis later on, most CMV-associated TCR beta chains appeared HLA-restricted.

The CDR3 length is 13 residues. The germline V gene has CDR1 LNHDA and CDR2 SQIVND (reference sequence). V was pared by 5 bases and J by 7 bases, with 11 bases between. This rearrangement joins TRBV19 to TRBJ1-4; the D is unclear. Sequencing was done on a sample of PBMCs. The sequence was obtained from a woman between 50 and 59 years old in good health and CMV-seropositive. The CDR3 region has the DNA TGTGCCAGTAGTTACCGGGGTGGTGAAAAACTGTTTTTT. This gives the protein CASSYRGGEKLFF.